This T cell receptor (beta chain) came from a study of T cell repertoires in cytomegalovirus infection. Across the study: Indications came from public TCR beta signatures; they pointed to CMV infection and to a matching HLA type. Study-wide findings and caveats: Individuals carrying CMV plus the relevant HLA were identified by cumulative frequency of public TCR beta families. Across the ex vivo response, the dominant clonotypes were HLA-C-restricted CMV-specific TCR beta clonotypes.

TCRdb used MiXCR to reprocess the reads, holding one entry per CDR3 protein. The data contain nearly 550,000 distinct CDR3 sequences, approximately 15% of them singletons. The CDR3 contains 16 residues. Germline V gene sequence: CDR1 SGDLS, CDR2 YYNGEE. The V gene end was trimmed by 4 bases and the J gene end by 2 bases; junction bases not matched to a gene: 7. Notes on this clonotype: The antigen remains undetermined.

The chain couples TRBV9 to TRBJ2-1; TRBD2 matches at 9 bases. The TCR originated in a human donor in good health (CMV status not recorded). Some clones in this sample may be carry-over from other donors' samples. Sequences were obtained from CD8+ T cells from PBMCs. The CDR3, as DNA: TGTGCCAGCAGCCCGGTGGGGACTAGCCCCTACAATGAGCAGTTCTTC. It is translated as CASSPVGTSPYNEQFF.